Each of the 7 T cell receptor beta chains below was sequenced from the same sample in a study of blood T cell repertoires in COVID-19. The data were produced by immunoSEQ multiplex PCR, yet TCRdb's version contains in-frame clones alone and is incomplete. The sample contains some 290,000 clones, approximately 86% of which appear only once. Material: peripheral blood. The receptors shown here come from a man between 18 and 29 years old with active or convalescent COVID-19.

The chain has TRBV19 and TRBJ1-2; D remains unclear. The CDR3 contains 14 residues. Germline lookup yields CDR1 LNHDA and CDR2 SQIVND (reference sequence). V lost 2 bases and J 6 bases, leaving 13 bases between the germline ends. This CDR3 reads CASSITVLSDGYTF. The CDR3 DNA sequence: TGTGCCAGTAGTATAACGGTGCTCAGCGATGGCTACACCTTC.

CDR3 loop: CSVEERERADTQYF. CDR3 sequence (DNA): TGCAGCGTTGAAGAGCGGGAGAGAGCAGATACGCAGTATTTT. The chain uses TRBV29-1 and TRBJ2-3; 7 bases agree with TRBD2. The CDR3 extends over 14 amino acids. V shed 0 bases, J shed 4 bases, and the junction held 4 bases outside the gene matches. From germline, CDR1 is SQVTM and CDR2 ANQGSEA.

The chain carries TRBV28 and TRBJ1-1; tentative D call: TRBD1 (6 bases). The CDR3 has 16 amino acids. V gave up 1 base and J gave up 4 bases, with 16 bases separating them. Germline values: CDR1 MDHEN, CDR2 SYDVKM. The CDR3 DNA reads TGTGCCAGCAGTTTATCGACAGGTTATGGGGTCACTGAAGCTTTCTTT. It specifies CASSLSTGYGVTEAFF.

A few counts support this clone. The chain uses TRBV2 and TRBJ1-5; TRBD1 is a possible D gene (6 bases). Trimming left V 6 bases short and J 11 bases short, with 20 bases between. This CDR3 comprises 14 residues. Looked up from germline, CDR1 is SNHLY and CDR2 is FYNNEI. For the CDR3, the DNA is TGTGCCAGCAGGGGAGACAGGCCGGGCCGGGCCCAGCATTTT. This codes for CASRGDRPGRAQHF.

The chain recombines TRBV28 with TRBJ2-3; 8 positions match TRBD1. CDR1 is MDHEN and CDR2 is SYDVKM in the germline V gene. CDR3 length equals 12 residues. Losses at the gene ends were 9 bases for V and 4 bases for J; bases not matched to a gene: 3. The CDR3: CASSTGADTQYF. The CDR3 nucleotides are TGTGCCAGTTCGACAGGGGCAGATACGCAGTATTTT.

The chain employs TRBV7-3 and TRBJ2-2; D is unresolved. This CDR3 is built from 13 residues. With 5 bases removed from V and 3 bases from J, the gap between germline ends came to 7 bases. Germline loops: CDR1 SGHTA, CDR2 FQGTGA. The CDR3 loop is CASSRGYTGELFF. The DNA for the CDR3 is TGTGCCAGCAGCCGAGGTTACACCGGGGAGCTGTTTTTT.

As DNA, the CDR3 is TGTGCCAGCAGCCTGAGCTCAGGCTACTTTGAGGCTTTCTTT. Its protein product is CASSLSSGYFEAFF. The rearrangement links TRBV7-9 to TRBJ1-1; no clear D gene. The germline gives CDR1 SEHNR, CDR2 FQNEAQ (reference sequence). Between the trimmed V and J ends, which lost 5 bases and 11 bases, there was a span of 21 bases. CDR3 length equals 14 residues.